Each of the 13 T cell receptor beta chains below was sequenced from the same sample in a study of blood T cell repertoires in COVID-19. Only in-frame clones appear in the TCRdb table, and some are missing; sequencing was by immunoSEQ multiplex PCR. The table shows 310,000 or so clones, with around nine tenths occurring only once. Sequenced sample: peripheral blood. The origin of the receptors is a woman aged 25-40 years with COVID-19, enrolled during active disease.

This chain connects TRBV28 to TRBJ1-1; tentative D call: TRBD1 (5 bases). Germline-derived CDR1 and CDR2 are MDHEN and SYDVKM. Trimming removed 2 bases from V and 0 bases from J, with 13 bases in between. This CDR3 has 16 amino acids. As DNA, the CDR3 is TGTGCCAGCAGTTTAAATACAGGTGGAATGAACACTGAAGCTTTCTTT. This sequence encodes CASSLNTGGMNTEAFF.

J is TRBJ1-1 and V is TRBV5-1; D not certain. The V end lost 0 bases, the J end lost 4 bases, and 13 bases lay between the germline ends. CDR1 is SGHRS, CDR2 YFSETQ, per germline. CDR3 length: 15 residues. DNA for the CDR3: TGCGCCAGCAGCTTGGGGGCCTTTGGGCTCACTGAAGCTTTCTTT. Residues: CASSLGAFGLTEAFF.

This chain uses TRBV27 with TRBJ2-3; the match to TRBD2 covers 15 bases. This CDR3 region has 19 residues. The junction had 9 bases not matched to a gene; V was cut back by 1 base and J by 4 bases. CDR1 and CDR2 (germline): MNHEY, SMNVEV (reference sequence). CDR3 nucleotide sequence: TGTGCCAGCAGTTTATACGGACTAGCGGGAGGGCCGTTGGCAGATACGCAGTATTTT. Its protein product is CASSLYGLAGGPLADTQYF.

The chain uses TRBV30 and TRBJ2-1; possible D gene TRBD2, 6 bases. The CDR3 is 15 residues long. Trimming removed 1 base from V and 6 bases from J, with 16 bases in between. CDR1 and CDR2 from the germline V gene are GTSNPN and SVGIG (reference sequence). CDR3 sequence reads: CAWSAGGNRGNEQFF. CDR3 nucleotides: TGTGCCTGGAGTGCCGGGGGAAATAGGGGCAATGAGCAGTTCTTC. The variable domain in full, with the rest retrieved from reference TRBV30 and TRBJ2-1, is SQTIHQWPATLVQPVGSPLSLECTVEGTSNPNLYWYRQAAGRGLQLLFYSVGIGQISSEVPQNLSASRPQDRQFILSSKKLLLSDSGFYLCAWSAGGNRGNEQFFGPGTRLTVL.

The chain employs TRBV5-5 and TRBJ1-3, with D possibly TRBD1 on 6 matching bases. Germline V gene lookup returns CDR1 SGHKS and CDR2 YYEKEE (reference sequence). V lost 5 bases to trimming and J lost 1 base, with 10 bases between them. The length of the CDR3 is 14 residues. The CDR3 DNA is TGTGCCAGCAGACCTCAGGGGTCTGGAAACACCATATATTTT. It yields the protein CASRPQGSGNTIYF. Based on the CDR3 plus reference TRBV5-5 and TRBJ1-3, the full variable domain is DAGVTQSPTHLIKTRGQQVTLRCSPISGHKSVSWYQQVLGQGPQFIFQYYEKEERGRGNFPDRFSARQFPNYSSELNVNALLLGDSALYLCASRPQGSGNTIYFGEGSWLTVV.

The J gene is TRBJ1-2, the V gene TRBV5-1; possibly TRBD1 for D (5 bases). Germline CDR1 SGHRS, CDR2 YFSETQ. V was shortened by 1 base and J by 0 bases, with 10 bases between the two germline ends. This CDR3 has 15 amino acids. This CDR3 reads CASSLQGGSNYGYTF. As DNA, the CDR3 is TGCGCCAGCAGCTTGCAGGGTGGATCTAACTATGGCTACACCTTC.

The J gene is TRBJ1-4, the V gene TRBV11-2; possible D gene TRBD1, 5 bases. CDR3 length: 15 amino acids. Germline CDR1 and CDR2: SGHAT and FQNNGV. Trimming removed 3 bases from V and 3 bases from J, with 11 bases in between. For the CDR3, the DNA is TGTGCCAGCAGCTTGGCAGGGTGGGCTAATGAAAAACTGTTTTTT. Protein sequence: CASSLAGWANEKLFF.

The chain links TRBV6-5 to TRBJ2-1, with 7 bases fitting TRBD1. The junction had 6 bases not matched to a gene; V was cut back by 4 bases and J by 6 bases. The CDR3 spans 14 residues. The germline V gene encodes CDR1 MNHEY and CDR2 SVGAGI. CDR3 in amino acids: CASSSPGGVNEQFF. The DNA for the CDR3 is TGTGCCAGCAGTTCCCCAGGGGGAGTCAATGAGCAGTTCTTC.

This rearrangement joins TRBV28 to TRBJ2-2; 10 bases line up with TRBD1. The V gene end was trimmed by 8 bases and the J gene end by 6 bases; junction bases not matched to a gene: 3. The CDR3 has 13 amino acids. Germline V gene lookup returns CDR1 MDHEN and CDR2 SYDVKM. The CDR3 DNA follows: TGTGCCAGCGAGACAGGGGGCGCCGGGGAGCTGTTTTTT. It is translated as CASETGGAGELFF.

The chain couples TRBV7-9 to TRBJ2-2; 10 bases are shared with TRBD2. This CDR3 spans 16 amino acids. The ends lost 3 bases at V and 4 bases at J; junction bases unmatched: 5. Germline V gene data show CDR1 as SEHNR and CDR2 as FQNEAQ (reference sequence). The CDR3 protein is CASSLFLAGATGELFF. DNA for the CDR3: TGTGCCAGCAGCTTGTTCCTAGCGGGAGCCACCGGGGAGCTGTTTTTT.

The chain links TRBV10-3 to TRBJ1-1; D is undetermined. CDR3 length: 14 amino acids. Germline V gene lookup returns CDR1 ENHRY and CDR2 SYGVKD. V dropped 3 bases and J dropped 2 bases, with 10 bases sitting between them. CDR3 sequence (DNA): TGTGCCATCAGTGAACGATGGCCAAACACTGAAGCTTTCTTT. Translating gives CAISERWPNTEAFF.

V gene TRBV2 combines with J gene TRBJ2-5; a weak D match, TRBD2 (6 bases). This CDR3 is built from 13 residues. Germline V lookup: CDR1 SNHLY, CDR2 FYNNEI. V shed 3 bases and J shed 2 bases, with 7 bases lying between them. The CDR3 coding sequence is TGTGCCAGCAGTGAGGAGGGACAAGAGACCCAGTACTTC. Its protein is CASSEEGQETQYF.

J is TRBJ1-2 and V is TRBV27; tentative D call: TRBD1 (6 bases). From germline, CDR1 is MNHEY and CDR2 SMNVEV (reference sequence). There are 15 residues in the CDR3. V lost 8 bases and J lost 2, with 18 bases in between. The CDR3 region is CASGKSRGSNYGYTF. CDR3 DNA sequence: TGTGCCAGCGGCAAAAGCAGGGGTAGCAACTATGGCTACACCTTC.